This TCR beta chain was captured in a study of CD8 T cells in Susac syndrome. Unmatched junction bases numbered 8, after V lost 3 bases and J lost 7 bases. The CDR3 extends over 16 amino acids. Germline lookup yields CDR1 MGHRA and CDR2 YSYEKL. Reverse transcription used about 0.45 to 1 ug RNA and random hexamers. The amplification used immunoSEQ multiplex PCR on TCR beta CDR3; it spanned 54 Vbeta and 13 Jbeta. MiXCR, applied by TCRdb to the immunoSEQ multiplex PCR reads, yields one record per CDR3 protein. The table shows roughly 150,000 distinct CDR3 sequences, with around 96% occurring only once. Sequencing of TCR beta was carried out in blood CD8+ and CD4+ T cells. The multiple sclerosis controls were treatment-naive patients affected by stable or active relapsing-remitting disease.

The chain is built from TRBV4-1 and TRBJ1-5, with 11 nucleotides matching TRBD1. The TCR originated in a human donor with multiple sclerosis. Sequencing used CD8+ T cells from PBMCs. The DNA for the CDR3 is TGCGCCAGCAGCCACGTTGGACAGGGGGCAGGGCAGCCCCAGCATTTT. Its protein product is CASSHVGQGAGQPQHF.